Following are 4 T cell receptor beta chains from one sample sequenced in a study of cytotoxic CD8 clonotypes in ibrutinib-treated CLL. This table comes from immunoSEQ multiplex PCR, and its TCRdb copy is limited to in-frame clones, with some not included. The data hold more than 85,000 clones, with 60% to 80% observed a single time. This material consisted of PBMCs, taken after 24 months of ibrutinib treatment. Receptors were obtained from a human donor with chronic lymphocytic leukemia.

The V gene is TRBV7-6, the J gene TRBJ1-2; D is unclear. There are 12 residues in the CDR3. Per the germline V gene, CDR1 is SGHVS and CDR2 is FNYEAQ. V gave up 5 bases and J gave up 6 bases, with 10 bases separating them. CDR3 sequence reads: CASSKGGNGYTF. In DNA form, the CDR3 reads TGTGCCAGCAGCAAAGGCGGGAATGGCTACACCTTC.

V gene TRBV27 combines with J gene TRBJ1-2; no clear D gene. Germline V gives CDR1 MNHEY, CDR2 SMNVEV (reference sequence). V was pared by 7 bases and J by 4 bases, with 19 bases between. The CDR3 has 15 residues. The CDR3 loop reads CASTPVGIGPYGYTF. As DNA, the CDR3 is TGTGCCAGCACCCCCGTAGGGATTGGGCCCTATGGCTACACCTTC.

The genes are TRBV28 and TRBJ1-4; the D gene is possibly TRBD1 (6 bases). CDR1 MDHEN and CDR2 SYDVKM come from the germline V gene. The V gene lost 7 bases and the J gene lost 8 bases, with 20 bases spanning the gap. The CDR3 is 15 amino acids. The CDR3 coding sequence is TGTGCCAGCACCCACCGCCAGGGGTTCCGGGAAAAACTGTTTTTT. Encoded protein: CASTHRQGFREKLFF.

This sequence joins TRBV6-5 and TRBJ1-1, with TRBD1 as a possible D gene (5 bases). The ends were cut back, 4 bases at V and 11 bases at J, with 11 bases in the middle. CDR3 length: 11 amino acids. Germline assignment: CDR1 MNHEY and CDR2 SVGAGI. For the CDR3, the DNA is TGTGCCAGCAGTTCGGGGCGCCGGGCTTTCTTT. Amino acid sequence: CASSSGRRAFF.